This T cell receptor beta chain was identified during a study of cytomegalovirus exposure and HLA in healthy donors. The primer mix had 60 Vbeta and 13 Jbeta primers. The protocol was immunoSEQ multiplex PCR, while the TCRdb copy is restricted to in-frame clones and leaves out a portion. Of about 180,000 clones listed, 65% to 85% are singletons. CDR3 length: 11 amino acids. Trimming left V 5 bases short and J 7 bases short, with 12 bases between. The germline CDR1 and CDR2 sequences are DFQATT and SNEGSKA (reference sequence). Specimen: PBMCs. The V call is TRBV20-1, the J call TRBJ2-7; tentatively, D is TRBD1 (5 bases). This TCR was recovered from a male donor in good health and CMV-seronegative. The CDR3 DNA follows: TGCAGTGCTGCCGCTGCAGGGGAGCAGTACTTC. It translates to CSAAAAGEQYF.